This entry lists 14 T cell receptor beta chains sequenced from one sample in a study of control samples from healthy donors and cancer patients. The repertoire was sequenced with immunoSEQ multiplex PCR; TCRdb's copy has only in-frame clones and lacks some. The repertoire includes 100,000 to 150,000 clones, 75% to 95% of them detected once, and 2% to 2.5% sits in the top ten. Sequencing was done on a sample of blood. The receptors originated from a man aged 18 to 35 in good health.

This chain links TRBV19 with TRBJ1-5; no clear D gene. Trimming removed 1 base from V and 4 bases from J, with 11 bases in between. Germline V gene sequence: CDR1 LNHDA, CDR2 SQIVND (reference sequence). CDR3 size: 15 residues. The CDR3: CASSIGGRLNQPQHF. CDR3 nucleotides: TGTGCCAGTAGTATAGGAGGACGGCTAAATCAGCCCCAGCATTTT.

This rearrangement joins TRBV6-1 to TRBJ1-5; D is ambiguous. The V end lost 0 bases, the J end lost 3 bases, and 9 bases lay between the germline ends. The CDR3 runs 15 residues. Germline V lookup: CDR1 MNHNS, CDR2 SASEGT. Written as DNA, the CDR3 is TGTGCCAGCAGTGAAGCGCCAGGCAACAATCAGCCCCAGCATTTT. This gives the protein CASSEAPGNNQPQHF.

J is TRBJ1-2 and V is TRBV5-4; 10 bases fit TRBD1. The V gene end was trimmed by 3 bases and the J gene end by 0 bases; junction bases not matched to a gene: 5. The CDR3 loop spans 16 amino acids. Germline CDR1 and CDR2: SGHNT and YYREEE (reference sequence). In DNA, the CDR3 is TGTGCCAGCAGCTCCCCGGGACAGGGGTCTAACTATGGCTACACCTTC. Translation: CASSSPGQGSNYGYTF.

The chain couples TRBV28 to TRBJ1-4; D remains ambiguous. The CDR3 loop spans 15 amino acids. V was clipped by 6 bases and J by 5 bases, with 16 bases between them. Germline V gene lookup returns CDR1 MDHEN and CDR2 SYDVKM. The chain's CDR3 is CASSKRLGWNEKLFF. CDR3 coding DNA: TGTGCCAGCAGCAAACGCTTGGGGTGGAATGAAAAACTGTTTTTT.

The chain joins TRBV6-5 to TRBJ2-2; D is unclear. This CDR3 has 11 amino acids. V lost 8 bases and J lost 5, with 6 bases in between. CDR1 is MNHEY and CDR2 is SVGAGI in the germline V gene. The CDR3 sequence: CASFRTGELFF. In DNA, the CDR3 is TGTGCCAGCTTTCGAACCGGGGAGCTGTTTTTT.

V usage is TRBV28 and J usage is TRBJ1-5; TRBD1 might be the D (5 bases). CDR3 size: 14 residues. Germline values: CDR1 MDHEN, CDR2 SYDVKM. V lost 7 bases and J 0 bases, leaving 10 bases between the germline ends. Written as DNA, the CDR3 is TGTGCCAGCACCGGGGACTATAGCAATCAGCCCCAGCATTTT. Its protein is CASTGDYSNQPQHF.

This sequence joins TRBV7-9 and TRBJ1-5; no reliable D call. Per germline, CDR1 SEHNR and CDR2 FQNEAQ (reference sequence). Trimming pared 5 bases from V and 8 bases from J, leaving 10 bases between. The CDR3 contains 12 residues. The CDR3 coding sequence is TGTGCCAGCAGCCCACTACTGGAGCCCCAGCATTTT. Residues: CASSPLLEPQHF.

Written as DNA, the CDR3 is TGCGCCAGCACGCTTGGTATAGGATTAAACTATGGCTACACCTTC. Translating it yields CASTLGIGLNYGYTF. J is TRBJ1-2 and V is TRBV5-1; D is unresolved. CDR3 length equals 15 residues. Trimming left V 6 bases short and J 2 bases short, with 17 bases between. The germline V gene has CDR1 SGHRS and CDR2 YFSETQ.

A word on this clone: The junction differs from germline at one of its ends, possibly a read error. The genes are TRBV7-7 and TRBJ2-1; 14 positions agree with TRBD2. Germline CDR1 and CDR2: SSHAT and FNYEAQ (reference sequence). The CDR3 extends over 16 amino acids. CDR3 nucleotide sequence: TGTGCTAGCAGCCAACGGGGACTAGCGGGAGTCAATGAGCAGTTCTTC. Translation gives CASSQRGLAGVNEQFF.

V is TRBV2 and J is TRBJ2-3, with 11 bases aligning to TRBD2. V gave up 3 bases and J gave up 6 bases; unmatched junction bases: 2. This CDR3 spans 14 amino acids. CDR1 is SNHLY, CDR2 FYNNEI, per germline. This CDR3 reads CASSDSGRADTQYF. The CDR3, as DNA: TGTGCCAGCAGTGATAGCGGGAGGGCCGATACGCAGTATTTT.

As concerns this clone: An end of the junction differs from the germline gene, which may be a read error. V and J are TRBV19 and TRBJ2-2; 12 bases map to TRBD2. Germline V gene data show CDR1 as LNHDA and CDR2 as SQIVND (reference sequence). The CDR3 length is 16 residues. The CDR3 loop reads CAGSGETSGSTGELFF. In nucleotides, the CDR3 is TGTGCCGGTAGCGGGGAGACTAGCGGGAGCACCGGGGAGCTGTTTTTT.

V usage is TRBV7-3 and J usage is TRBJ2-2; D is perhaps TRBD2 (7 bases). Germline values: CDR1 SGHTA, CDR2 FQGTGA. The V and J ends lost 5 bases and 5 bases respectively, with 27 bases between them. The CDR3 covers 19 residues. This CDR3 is CASSALMGGPRRLTGELFF. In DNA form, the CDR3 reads TGTGCCAGCAGCGCCTTAATGGGGGGGCCTCGTAGGCTAACCGGGGAGCTGTTTTTT.

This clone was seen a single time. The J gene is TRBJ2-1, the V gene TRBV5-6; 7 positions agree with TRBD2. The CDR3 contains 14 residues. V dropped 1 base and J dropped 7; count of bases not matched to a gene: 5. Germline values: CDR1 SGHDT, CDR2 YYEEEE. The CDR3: CASSLMGLPNEQFF. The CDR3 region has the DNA TGTGCCAGCAGCTTGATGGGACTACCGAATGAGCAGTTCTTC.

CDR3 loop: CASSPREKGAQYF. As DNA, the CDR3 is TGTGCCAGCAGCCCGAGGGAAAAGGGTGCGCAGTATTTT. V gene TRBV3-1 (or the pseudogene TRBV3-2) combines with J gene TRBJ2-3; TRBD2 is a possible D gene (5 bases). The CDR3 consists of 13 residues. CDR1 and CDR2 from the germline V gene are LGHDT and YNNKEL (reference sequence). V was cut by 4 bases and J by 10 bases, with 15 bases left in between.